A selection of T cell receptor beta chains follows, all from one sample in a study of OX40 agonist ivuxolimab in advanced cancers. Measured with immunoSEQ multiplex PCR; TCRdb has only the in-frame clones, and not every one. Of 80,000 to 100,000 clones in the sample, roughly 90% were seen once. Sequenced here: CD4+ or CD8+ T cells sorted from blood, sampled in a trial of the OX40 agonist ivuxolimab. These receptors came from an adult with an advanced solid tumor such as melanoma, head and neck, liver or kidney cancer. Both conserved end residues are part of each CDR3. D genes are given only for firm matches. The listing skips clone size in some rows; elsewhere it reads once, few, many or a size class.

j_gene: TRBJ2-1
abundance: .
d_gene: .
v_gene: TRBV15
CDR3aa: CATSSTPSGEQFF
CDR3nt: TGTGCCACCAGCTCTACCCCATCGGGTGAGCAGTTCTTC

j_gene: TRBJ2-5
abundance: once
d_gene: TRBD2
v_gene: TRBV6-1
CDR3aa: CASSEVAGVQETQYF
CDR3nt: TGTGCCAGCAGTGAAGTTGCGGGGGTTCAAGAGACCCAGTACTTC

j_gene: TRBJ1-4
abundance: .
d_gene: TRBD1
v_gene: TRBV7-9
CDR3aa: CASSPGQPGEKLFF
CDR3nt: TGTGCCAGCAGCCCGGGACAGCCAGGGGAAAAACTGTTTTTT

j_gene: TRBJ2-4
abundance: .
d_gene: TRBD1
v_gene: TRBV6-5
CDR3aa: CASRRQGWAKNIQYF
CDR3nt: TGTGCCAGCAGGAGACAGGGGTGGGCCAAAAACATTCAGTACTTC

j_gene: TRBJ1-2
abundance: .
d_gene: .
v_gene: TRBV5-4
CDR3aa: CASSDASGVRYGYTF
CDR3nt: TGTGCCAGCAGCGATGCAAGCGGGGTCCGCTATGGCTACACCTTC

j_gene: TRBJ2-2
abundance: .
d_gene: .
v_gene: TRBV30
CDR3aa: CACHRIHLTGELFF
CDR3nt: TGTGCCTGCCATCGTATTCACCTCACCGGGGAGCTGTTTTTT

j_gene: TRBJ2-7
abundance: once
d_gene: .
v_gene: TRBV5-6
CDR3aa: CASSEGTGILYEQYF
CDR3nt: TGTGCCAGCAGCGAAGGAACAGGGATCCTCTACGAGCAGTACTTC

j_gene: TRBJ2-1
abundance: .
d_gene: TRBD1
v_gene: TRBV6-1
CDR3aa: CASSLDRGNFNEQFF
CDR3nt: TGTGCCAGCAGTTTGGACAGGGGCAACTTCAATGAGCAGTTCTTC

j_gene: TRBJ2-5
abundance: .
d_gene: TRBD2
v_gene: TRBV5-1
CDR3aa: CASSWGLAGGGETQYF
CDR3nt: TGCGCCAGCAGCTGGGGGCTAGCGGGGGGCGGAGAGACCCAGTACTTC

j_gene: TRBJ1-3
abundance: many
d_gene: .
v_gene: TRBV30
CDR3aa: CAWSVGGSGNTIYF
CDR3nt: TGTGCCTGGAGTGTTGGGGGGTCTGGAAACACCATATATTTT

j_gene: TRBJ1-4
abundance: once
d_gene: .
v_gene: TRBV9
CDR3aa: CASSVEGEKLFF
CDR3nt: TGTGCCAGCAGCGTAGAAGGGGAAAAACTGTTTTTT

j_gene: TRBJ2-1
abundance: .
d_gene: .
v_gene: TRBV4-3
CDR3aa: CASSQELWNFQYNEQFF
CDR3nt: TGCGCCAGCAGCCAAGAGCTTTGGAACTTTCAGTACAATGAGCAGTTCTTC

j_gene: TRBJ1-2
abundance: .
d_gene: TRBD1
v_gene: TRBV4-1
CDR3aa: CASSPRDRESKGYGYTF
CDR3nt: TGCGCCAGCAGCCCCCGGGACAGGGAATCGAAGGGCTATGGCTACACCTTC

j_gene: TRBJ1-6
abundance: few
d_gene: .
v_gene: TRBV2
CDR3aa: CASSRDVASPLHF
CDR3nt: TGTGCCAGCAGTCGTGACGTAGCCTCACCCCTCCACTTT

j_gene: TRBJ2-5
abundance: .
d_gene: .
v_gene: TRBV6-5
CDR3aa: CASSYSRARGETQYF
CDR3nt: TGTGCCAGCAGTTACTCAAGGGCGCGTGGGGAGACCCAGTACTTC

j_gene: TRBJ2-7
abundance: .
d_gene: .
v_gene: TRBV19
CDR3aa: CASSLSWIPRDEQYF
CDR3nt: TGTGCCAGTAGCCTTAGTTGGATCCCAAGGGACGAGCAGTACTTC

j_gene: TRBJ1-2
abundance: .
d_gene: TRBD1
v_gene: TRBV4-2
CDR3aa: CASSDRGNYGYTF
CDR3nt: TGTGCCAGCTCTGACAGGGGGAACTATGGCTACACCTTC

j_gene: TRBJ1-2
abundance: many
d_gene: .
v_gene: TRBV19
CDR3aa: CASSLPFGGTQPYGGYPAF
CDR3nt: TGTGCCAGTAGTCTCCCTTTTGGGGGCACACAACCCTATGGGGGCTATCCGGCCTTC

j_gene: TRBJ2-7
abundance: .
d_gene: .
v_gene: TRBV7-2
CDR3aa: CASSLSSYEQYF
CDR3nt: TGTGCCAGCAGCCTAAGCTCCTACGAGCAGTACTTC

j_gene: TRBJ2-2
abundance: .
d_gene: .
v_gene: TRBV6-4
CDR3aa: CASSEGPPTAELFF
CDR3nt: TGTGCCAGCAGTGAGGGACCCCCGACGGCGGAGCTGTTTTTT

j_gene: TRBJ1-1
abundance: medium-sized
d_gene: .
v_gene: TRBV18
CDR3aa: CASSPAERGNTEAFF
CDR3nt: TGTGCCAGCTCACCTGCGGAACGAGGGAACACTGAAGCTTTCTTT

j_gene: TRBJ1-5
abundance: .
d_gene: .
v_gene: TRBV18
CDR3aa: CASSPGINQPQHF
CDR3nt: TGTGCCAGCTCGCCGGGGATCAATCAGCCCCAGCATTTT

j_gene: TRBJ1-4
abundance: .
d_gene: .
v_gene: TRBV7-9
CDR3aa: CASSTGQISNEKLFF
CDR3nt: TGTGCCAGCAGCACAGGACAGATAAGTAATGAAAAACTGTTTTTT

j_gene: TRBJ1-2
abundance: .
d_gene: .
v_gene: TRBV28
CDR3aa: CASSLQQAHYGYTF
CDR3nt: TGTGCCAGCAGTTTACAACAGGCCCACTATGGCTACACCTTC

j_gene: TRBJ2-1
abundance: .
d_gene: .
v_gene: TRBV5-1
CDR3aa: CASSISTSFPGRQFF
CDR3nt: TGCGCCAGCAGCATTTCGACTAGTTTTCCGGGGCGGCAGTTCTTC

j_gene: TRBJ2-7
abundance: .
d_gene: .
v_gene: TRBV29-1
CDR3aa: CSVAGTYEQYF
CDR3nt: TGCAGCGTTGCCGGAACCTACGAGCAGTACTTC

j_gene: TRBJ1-1
abundance: .
d_gene: .
v_gene: TRBV5-1
CDR3aa: CASSLRGATEAFF
CDR3nt: TGCGCCAGCAGCTTGCGGGGCGCGACTGAAGCTTTCTTT

j_gene: TRBJ1-5
abundance: .
d_gene: .
v_gene: TRBV18
CDR3aa: CASSPGRDQPQHF
CDR3nt: TGTGCCAGCTCACCGGGAAGGGATCAGCCCCAGCATTTT

j_gene: TRBJ2-5
abundance: .
d_gene: .
v_gene: TRBV7-6
CDR3aa: CASSLSGIREETQYF
CDR3nt: TGTGCCAGCAGCCTTAGTGGGATACGGGAAGAGACCCAGTACTTC

j_gene: TRBJ1-1
abundance: once
d_gene: .
v_gene: TRBV7-9
CDR3aa: CASSFFHEWMNTEAFF
CDR3nt: TGTGCCAGCAGCTTTTTTCACGAGTGGATGAACACTGAAGCTTTCTTT

j_gene: TRBJ2-5
abundance: .
d_gene: TRBD2
v_gene: TRBV7-2
CDR3aa: CASNEYSGSLRETQYF
CDR3nt: TGTGCCAGCAACGAGTATAGCGGGAGCCTTAGGGAGACCCAGTACTTC

j_gene: TRBJ2-7
abundance: .
d_gene: TRBD1
v_gene: TRBV6-5
CDR3aa: CASSYSSGTGFYEQYF
CDR3nt: TGTGCCAGCAGTTACTCGTCCGGGACAGGTTTTTACGAGCAGTACTTC

j_gene: TRBJ1-4
abundance: .
d_gene: .
v_gene: TRBV6-5
CDR3aa: CASSSMGATNEKLFF
CDR3nt: TGTGCCAGCAGTTCCATGGGAGCAACTAATGAAAAACTGTTTTTT

j_gene: TRBJ2-7
abundance: .
d_gene: TRBD1
v_gene: TRBV7-7
CDR3aa: CASSPHPTGTGDEQYF
CDR3nt: TGTGCTAGCAGCCCCCACCCCACCGGGACAGGGGACGAGCAGTACTTC

j_gene: TRBJ2-3
abundance: .
d_gene: .
v_gene: TRBV6-5
CDR3aa: CASSRLQGPTDTQYF
CDR3nt: TGTGCCAGCAGTCGATTACAGGGTCCCACAGATACGCAGTATTTT

j_gene: TRBJ1-4
abundance: .
d_gene: TRBD1
v_gene: TRBV5-1
CDR3aa: CASSLAGQGANEKLFF
CDR3nt: TGCGCCAGCAGCTTGGCCGGGCAGGGGGCTAATGAAAAACTGTTTTTT

j_gene: TRBJ1-1
abundance: .
d_gene: .
v_gene: TRBV5-4
CDR3aa: CASSLRDYEAFF
CDR3nt: TGTGCCAGCAGCCTCCGGGACTATGAAGCTTTCTTT

j_gene: TRBJ1-2
abundance: .
d_gene: TRBD1
v_gene: TRBV6-6
CDR3aa: CATDNPGQHTNYGYTF
CDR3nt: TGTGCCACCGATAATCCGGGACAGCATACTAACTATGGCTACACCTTC

j_gene: TRBJ2-1
abundance: .
d_gene: .
v_gene: TRBV4-1
CDR3aa: CASSPQAQGSVRGEQFF
CDR3nt: TGCGCCAGCAGCCCTCAGGCCCAGGGGAGCGTGAGGGGTGAGCAGTTCTTC

j_gene: TRBJ1-4
abundance: .
d_gene: .
v_gene: TRBV6-5
CDR3aa: CASRSRGRGEKLFF
CDR3nt: TGTGCCAGCAGGTCGCGGGGGCGCGGTGAAAAACTGTTTTTT

j_gene: TRBJ1-1
abundance: .
d_gene: .
v_gene: TRBV5-1
CDR3aa: CASRSTGSETEAFF
CDR3nt: TGCGCCAGCAGATCTACAGGGAGTGAAACTGAAGCTTTCTTT

j_gene: TRBJ1-2
abundance: .
d_gene: TRBD1
v_gene: TRBV10-3
CDR3aa: CAISDTGVYYGYTF
CDR3nt: TGTGCCATCAGTGACACAGGGGTTTACTATGGCTACACCTTC

j_gene: TRBJ1-4
abundance: .
d_gene: TRBD1
v_gene: TRBV6-5
CDR3aa: CASSQGGTNEKLFF
CDR3nt: TGTGCCAGCAGTCAGGGGGGGACTAATGAAAAACTGTTTTTT

j_gene: TRBJ1-5
abundance: .
d_gene: TRBD1
v_gene: TRBV6-1
CDR3aa: CASSEPTGNQPQHF
CDR3nt: TGTGCCAGCAGTGAACCGACAGGGAATCAGCCCCAGCATTTT

j_gene: TRBJ2-1
abundance: .
d_gene: .
v_gene: TRBV4-3
CDR3aa: CASSQDQGRWDKDEQFF
CDR3nt: TGCGCCAGCAGCCAAGATCAGGGGCGGTGGGACAAAGATGAGCAGTTCTTC

j_gene: TRBJ1-2
abundance: .
d_gene: .
v_gene: TRBV7-9
CDR3aa: CASSLEGTYGYTF
CDR3nt: TGTGCCAGCAGCTTAGAAGGGACCTATGGCTACACCTTC

j_gene: TRBJ2-1
abundance: .
d_gene: TRBD1
v_gene: TRBV18
CDR3aa: CASSPDRNNEQFF
CDR3nt: TGTGCCAGCTCACCGGACAGGAACAATGAGCAGTTCTTC

j_gene: TRBJ2-7
abundance: .
d_gene: TRBD2
v_gene: TRBV10-3
CDR3aa: CAISESRGAGEQYF
CDR3nt: TGTGCCATCAGTGAGTCGCGGGGGGCGGGTGAGCAGTACTTC

j_gene: TRBJ1-5
abundance: .
d_gene: .
v_gene: TRBV7-8
CDR3aa: CASSLEVGAKYPQHF
CDR3nt: TGTGCCAGCAGCCTAGAGGTGGGGGCTAAATATCCCCAGCATTTT

j_gene: TRBJ2-1
abundance: .
d_gene: .
v_gene: TRBV6-1
CDR3aa: CATVKEVADNEQFF
CDR3nt: TGTGCCACTGTGAAGGAGGTAGCGGACAATGAGCAGTTCTTC

j_gene: TRBJ2-7
abundance: .
d_gene: TRBD2
v_gene: TRBV2
CDR3aa: CASSRLAGGYEQYF
CDR3nt: TGTGCCAGCAGCCGGCTAGCGGGGGGCTACGAGCAGTACTTC

j_gene: TRBJ1-4
abundance: .
d_gene: .
v_gene: TRBV19
CDR3aa: CASSIRRAAYEKLFF
CDR3nt: TGTGCCAGTAGTATTCGGAGGGCGGCGTATGAAAAACTGTTTTTT

j_gene: TRBJ2-3
abundance: .
d_gene: TRBD2
v_gene: TRBV9
CDR3aa: CASSVGEGYTQYF
CDR3nt: TGTGCCAGCAGCGTAGGGGAGGGGTATACGCAGTATTTT

j_gene: TRBJ2-1
abundance: .
d_gene: .
v_gene: TRBV29-1
CDR3aa: CSADEQFF
CDR3nt: TGCAGCGCAGATGAGCAGTTCTTC

j_gene: TRBJ2-2
abundance: .
d_gene: .
v_gene: TRBV6-5
CDR3aa: CASSYRPRSNTGELFF
CDR3nt: TGTGCCAGCAGTTACCGCCCGCGGTCGAACACCGGGGAGCTGTTTTTT

j_gene: TRBJ2-5
abundance: .
d_gene: .
v_gene: TRBV5-1
CDR3aa: CASSAGQSETQYF
CDR3nt: TGCGCCAGCAGCGCAGGACAGTCTGAGACCCAGTACTTC

j_gene: TRBJ1-3
abundance: .
d_gene: .
v_gene: TRBV5-4
CDR3aa: CASSRLREESGNTIYF
CDR3nt: TGTGCCAGCAGCCGGCTCAGGGAAGAGTCTGGAAACACCATATATTTT

j_gene: TRBJ1-2
abundance: few
d_gene: .
v_gene: TRBV18
CDR3aa: CASSGQGSYGYTF
CDR3nt: TGTGCCAGCTCGGGGCAGGGAAGCTATGGCTACACCTTC